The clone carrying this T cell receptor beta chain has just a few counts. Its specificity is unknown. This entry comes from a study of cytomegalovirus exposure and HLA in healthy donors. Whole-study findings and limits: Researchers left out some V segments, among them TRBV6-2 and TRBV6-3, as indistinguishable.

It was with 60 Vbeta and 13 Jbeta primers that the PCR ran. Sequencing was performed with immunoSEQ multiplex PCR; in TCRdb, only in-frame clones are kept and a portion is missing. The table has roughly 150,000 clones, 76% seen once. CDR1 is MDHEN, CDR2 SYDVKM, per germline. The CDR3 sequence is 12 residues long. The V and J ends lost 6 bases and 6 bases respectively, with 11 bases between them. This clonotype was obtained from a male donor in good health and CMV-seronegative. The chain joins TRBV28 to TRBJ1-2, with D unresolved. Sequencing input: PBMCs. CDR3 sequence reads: CASSPAVDGYTF. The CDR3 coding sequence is TGTGCCAGCAGCCCCGCGGTCGATGGCTACACCTTC.